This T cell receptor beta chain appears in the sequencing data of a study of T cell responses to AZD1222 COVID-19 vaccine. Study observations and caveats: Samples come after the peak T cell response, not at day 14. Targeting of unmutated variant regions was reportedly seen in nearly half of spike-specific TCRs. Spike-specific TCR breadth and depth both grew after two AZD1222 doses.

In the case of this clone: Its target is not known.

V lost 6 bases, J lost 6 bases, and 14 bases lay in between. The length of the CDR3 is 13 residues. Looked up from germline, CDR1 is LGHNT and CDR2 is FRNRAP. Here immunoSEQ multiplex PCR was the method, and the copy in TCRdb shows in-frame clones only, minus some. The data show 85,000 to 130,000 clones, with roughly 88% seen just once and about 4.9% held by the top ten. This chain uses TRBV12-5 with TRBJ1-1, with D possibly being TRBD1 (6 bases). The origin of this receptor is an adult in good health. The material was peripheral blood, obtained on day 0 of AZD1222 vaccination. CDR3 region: CASGPSGAPEAFF. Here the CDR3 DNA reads TGTGCTAGTGGACCCTCGGGGGCCCCTGAAGCTTTCTTT.